A selection of T cell receptor beta chains follows, all from one sample in a study of read filtering for tumor transcriptome and immune sequencing. Each CDR3 protein gets one entry after TCRdb re-called the reads with MiXCR. The top ten clones hold about 25% of a sample with around 38,000 distinct CDR3 sequences, roughly an eighth of them seen once. The specimen was a population of CD138-negative cells sorted from bone marrow. These TCRs come from a donor at least 40 years old with multiple myeloma. CDR3s include the opening cysteine and the closing phenylalanine or tryptophan. The D gene is left open where the match is weak. Size tells how often a clone was seen (once, few, many) or the class of an expanded clone, and some rows leave it out.

v_call,clone_size,d_call,j_call,cdr3_aa,cdr3_nt
TRBV29-1,many,TRBD2,TRBJ2-7,CSVISGESFEQYF,TGCAGCGTTATCAGCGGGGAATCCTTCGAGCAGTACTTC
TRBV12-3/TRBV12-4,many,NA,TRBJ1-5,CASSFWQGQPQHF,TGTGCCAGCAGTTTCTGGCAGGGCCAGCCCCAGCATTTT
TRBV7-2,many,NA,TRBJ2-3,CASTFTGWGDTQYF,TGTGCCAGCACCTTTACAGGGTGGGGAGATACGCAGTATTTT
TRBV20-1,many,TRBD2,TRBJ2-2,CSAMIPSGSSGELFF,TGCAGTGCTATGATCCCTAGCGGGAGTTCCGGGGAGCTGTTTTTT
TRBV19,many,NA,TRBJ2-3,CASSMGISSTDTQYF,TGTGCCAGTAGTATGGGGATTTCTAGCACAGATACGCAGTATTTT
TRBV5-1,many,NA,TRBJ2-2,CASSFEGTGELFF,TGCGCCAGCAGCTTTGAAGGGACCGGGGAGCTGTTTTTT
TRBV19,NA,NA,TRBJ1-1,CAARPQGPNTEASF,TGTGCCGCCCGACCGCAGGGTCCGAACACTGAAGCTTCCTTT
TRBV5-5,NA,NA,TRBJ1-5,CASSLAGGSSNQPQHF,TGTGCCAGCAGCTTGGCTGGAGGGAGTAGCAATCAGCCCCAGCATTTT
TRBV7-2,many,TRBD1,TRBJ2-1,CASSPGQGTNTYNEQFF,TGTGCCAGCAGCCCGGGACAGGGAACGAACACCTACAATGAGCAGTTCTTC
TRBV20-1,many,NA,TRBJ1-4,CSAIGRAQAKLFF,TGCAGTGCTATTGGCAGGGCGCAGGCCAAACTGTTTTTT
TRBV11-2,many,NA,TRBJ2-7,CASSLEELYEQYF,TGTGCCAGCAGCTTAGAAGAACTTTACGAGCAGTACTTC
TRBV20-1,many,NA,TRBJ2-7,CSASSTDVHEQYF,TGCAGTGCTAGCTCTACTGACGTCCACGAGCAGTACTTC
TRBV6-6,many,NA,TRBJ2-1,CASSYRGGGEQFF,TGTGCCAGCAGTTATAGAGGGGGTGGTGAGCAGTTCTTC
TRBV7-2,few,NA,TRBJ2-1,CASSPWGEQFF,TGTGCCAGCAGCCCCTGGGGTGAGCAGTTCTTC
TRBV7-9,NA,TRBD2,TRBJ2-7,CASTSGRAYEQYF,TGTGCCAGCACTAGCGGGAGGGCCTACGAGCAGTACTTC
TRBV3-1,many,NA,TRBJ2-7,CASSQGAGRPYEQYF,TGTGCCAGCAGCCAAGGCGCGGGCAGGCCGTACGAGCAGTACTTC
TRBV28,many,TRBD2,TRBJ2-7,CASSAGLAGGLRSAEQYF,TGTGCCAGCAGTGCTGGACTAGCGGGAGGGTTGAGATCTGCCGAGCAGTACTTC
TRBV5-5,many,TRBD2,TRBJ2-1,CASSLTQGSGRASSYNEQFF,TGTGCCAGCAGCCTTACCCAAGGCAGCGGGAGGGCAAGCTCCTACAATGAGCAGTTCTTC
TRBV20-1,many,TRBD1,TRBJ2-4,CSARGQGNIQYF,TGCAGTGCTAGAGGACAGGGGAACATTCAGTACTTC
TRBV19,many,NA,TRBJ2-2,CASSIGQGGTGELFF,TGTGCCAGTAGTATAGGCCAGGGAGGCACCGGGGAGCTGTTTTTT
TRBV6-2/TRBV6-3,medium-sized,NA,TRBJ1-5,CASSLTSQPQHF,TGTGCCAGCAGTCTTACATCTCAGCCCCAGCATTTT
TRBV20-1,many,TRBD2,TRBJ2-7,CSASDGLAGVYEQYF,TGCAGTGCTAGCGACGGTCTAGCGGGAGTTTACGAGCAGTACTTC
TRBV12-3/TRBV12-4,medium-sized,TRBD2,TRBJ2-1,CASSSGGSPNEQFF,TGTGCCAGCAGTTCGGGCGGGAGTCCTAATGAGCAGTTCTTC
TRBV7-3,many,NA,TRBJ2-3,CASSLNSGSTDTQYF,TGTGCCAGCAGCTTAAATTCGGGATCCACAGATACGCAGTATTTT
TRBV5-5,many,NA,TRBJ1-4,CASTWGSTNEKLFF,TGTGCCAGCACGTGGGGGTCAACTAATGAAAAACTGTTTTTT
TRBV6-6,NA,TRBD1,TRBJ1-4,CASSDRGRGNEKLFF,TGTGCCAGCAGTGACAGGGGGCGCGGTAATGAAAAACTGTTTTTT
TRBV3-1,many,TRBD2,TRBJ2-7,CASTQTSVRDEQYF,TGTGCCAGCACCCAGACTAGCGTACGCGACGAGCAGTACTTC
TRBV6-1,many,NA,TRBJ2-2,CASSDEGTGELFF,TGTGCCAGCAGTGATGAAGGGACCGGGGAGCTGTTTTTT
TRBV24-1,many,NA,TRBJ2-4,CATSPTGAKNIQYF,TGTGCCACCAGCCCTACAGGAGCCAAAAACATTCAGTACTTC
TRBV7-8,many,NA,TRBJ1-1,CASSSGTGEAFF,TGTGCCAGCAGCTCAGGGACTGGTGAAGCTTTCTTT
TRBV7-9,many,NA,TRBJ2-6,CAGHRVGAGIRAGANVLTF,TGTGCCGGACATCGTGTAGGGGCAGGGATAAGGGCGGGGGCCAACGTCCTGACTTTC
TRBV28,many,NA,TRBJ2-2,CASISDSLTGELFF,TGTGCCAGCATCTCGGACAGCCTCACCGGGGAGCTGTTTTTT
TRBV20-1,few,NA,TRBJ2-5,CSARRSSQETQYF,TGCAGTGCCCGAAGGTCCAGCCAAGAGACCCAGTACTTC
TRBV5-4,many,TRBD2,TRBJ2-2,CASSLKIAGNTGELFF,TGTGCCAGCAGCTTGAAGATAGCGGGGAACACCGGGGAGCTGTTTTTT
TRBV29-1,NA,NA,TRBJ2-2,CSVVVGPNTGELFF,TGCAGCGTAGTTGTCGGACCGAACACCGGGGAGCTGTTTTTT
TRBV5-1,few,NA,TRBJ2-3,CASSPERGTDTQYF,TGCGCCAGCAGCCCCGAGAGAGGCACAGATACGCAGTATTTT
TRBV6-6,many,NA,TRBJ1-4,CASSYQPRTQRNEKLFF,TGTGCCAGCAGTTACCAACCCCGAACTCAGAGAAATGAAAAACTGTTTTTT
TRBV6-2/TRBV6-3,many,NA,TRBJ2-1,CASSYRSGSSYNEQFF,TGTGCCAGCAGTTACCGTAGCGGTAGCTCCTACAATGAGCAGTTCTTC
TRBV29-1,many,TRBD1,TRBJ1-2,CSALTGGGGYTF,TGCAGCGCCCTGACAGGGGGCGGTGGCTACACCTTC
TRBV10-3,many,TRBD1,TRBJ2-7,CAISESWGTGGDEQYF,TGTGCCATCAGTGAGTCATGGGGGACAGGGGGCGACGAGCAGTACTTC
TRBV20-1,many,TRBD2,TRBJ2-7,CSARPSSGSSYEQYF,TGCAGTGCTAGACCTTCTAGCGGGAGCTCCTACGAGCAGTACTTC
TRBV7-8,NA,TRBD2,TRBJ2-1,CASSILAGDFHEQFF,TGTGCCAGCAGCATACTAGCGGGAGACTTCCATGAGCAGTTCTTC
TRBV28,many,NA,TRBJ1-1,CASSLRQGRPNTEAFF,TGTGCCAGCAGCTTACGCCAGGGGCGGCCGAACACTGAAGCTTTCTTT
TRBV5-1,many,NA,TRBJ2-5,CASSGEVETQYF,TGCGCCAGCAGTGGGGAAGTAGAGACCCAGTACTTC
TRBV29-1,many,NA,TRBJ1-2,CSVETLPGDSYGYTF,TGCAGCGTTGAAACCCTCCCGGGGGATAGCTATGGCTACACCTTC
TRBV29-1,many,NA,TRBJ2-6,CSPKGDIGSGANVLTF,TGCAGCCCAAAGGGGGACATTGGCTCTGGGGCCAACGTCCTGACTTTC
TRBV20-1,many,NA,TRBJ1-2,CSARDAGPNYGYTF,TGCAGTGCTAGAGATGCAGGGCCTAACTATGGCTACACCTTC
TRBV13,NA,TRBD1,TRBJ2-3,CASSSGEQGEGDTQYF,TGTGCCAGCAGCTCGGGGGAACAGGGGGAAGGAGATACGCAGTATTTT
TRBV2,NA,NA,TRBJ2-3,CASSVPKTRGADTQYF,TGTGCCAGCAGTGTACCGAAGACTAGAGGGGCAGATACGCAGTATTTT
TRBV7-2,NA,TRBD2,TRBJ2-1,CASNPPASGRAGEQFF,TGTGCCAGCAACCCCCCGGCTAGCGGAAGGGCCGGTGAGCAGTTCTTC
TRBV20-1,many,TRBD2,TRBJ2-7,CSARAGTSGPYEQYF,TGCAGTGCTAGAGCGGGAACTAGCGGGCCCTACGAGCAGTACTTC
TRBV3-1,NA,TRBD2,TRBJ2-5,CASSQRASGSETQYF,TGTGCCAGCAGCCAAAGGGCTAGCGGGAGTGAGACCCAGTACTTC
TRBV28,many,NA,TRBJ1-1,CASSFRHTEAFF,TGTGCCAGCAGTTTCCGTCACACTGAAGCTTTCTTT
TRBV19,many,TRBD1,TRBJ1-5,CASSVPGQGNQPQHF,TGTGCCAGTAGTGTGCCGGGACAGGGGAATCAGCCCCAGCATTTT
TRBV28,many,NA,TRBJ1-5,CASSLVDSNQPQHF,TGTGCCAGCAGTTTAGTAGACAGCAATCAGCCCCAGCATTTT
TRBV7-9,many,TRBD1,TRBJ1-1,CASSLARDSSSYTEAFF,TGTGCCAGCAGCTTAGCGAGGGACAGTTCATCGTACACTGAAGCTTTCTTT